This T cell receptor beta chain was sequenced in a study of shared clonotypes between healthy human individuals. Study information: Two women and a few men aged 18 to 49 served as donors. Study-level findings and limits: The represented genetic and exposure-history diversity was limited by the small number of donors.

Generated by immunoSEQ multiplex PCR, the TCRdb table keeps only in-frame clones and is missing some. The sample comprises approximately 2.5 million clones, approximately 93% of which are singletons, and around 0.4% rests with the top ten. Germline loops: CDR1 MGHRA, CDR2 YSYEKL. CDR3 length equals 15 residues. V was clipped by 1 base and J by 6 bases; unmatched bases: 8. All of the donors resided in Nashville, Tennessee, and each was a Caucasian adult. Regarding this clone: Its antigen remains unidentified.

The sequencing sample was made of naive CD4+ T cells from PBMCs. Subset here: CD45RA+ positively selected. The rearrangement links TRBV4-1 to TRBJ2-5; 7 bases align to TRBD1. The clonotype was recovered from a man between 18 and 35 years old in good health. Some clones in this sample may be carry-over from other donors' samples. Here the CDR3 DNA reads TGCGCCAGCAGCCAAGTGGGGACAGCCTTAAAGACCCAGTACTTC. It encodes CASSQVGTALKTQYF.